This T cell receptor (beta chain) is drawn from a study of T-cell memory formation after mild COVID-19 (dated by TCRdb to 2020 to 2023). As for the study more broadly: TCR sequence clusters from the two donors were found to be largely donor specific. T-cell clones expanding and contracting after mild COVID-19 in two donors were tracked by longitudinal TCRalpha and TCRbeta repertoire sequencing. Two young, previously healthy adult volunteers made up the cohort, one male and one female. The full study reports these points: The detection of some responding clones in pre-infection memory suggests that pre-existing cross-reactive memory T cells joined the SARS-CoV-2 response. SARS-CoV-2 specificity was not confirmed for the second-wave clones peaking on day 37. Contracting CD4+ clones turned up mainly in the CM and EM memory subsets, whereas EMRA was where CD8+ clones were enriched. From day 15 to 85, contracting clones showed balanced CD4/CD8 phenotypes, whereas a second wave of clones that expanded from day 15 to 37 leaned towards CD4+. Only a couple of mild cases were covered by the study, and larger cohorts that include severe cases with pre-infection samples were considered necessary.

Details on this clonotype: The clone's antigen remains unknown. Base quality data are lacking; no much larger clone is found one base away.

The CDR3 starts with the cysteine, ends with the phenylalanine, and has 13 residues. Of all the DNA, just the CDR3 is kept, 39 bases in frame from base 1. CDR1 and CDR2 are drawn from the germline V gene: SQVTM, ANQGSEA. A distance of 13 bases separates the germline ends of V and J, which lose 8 bases and 0 bases respectively. PBMCs were isolated by Ficoll-Paque density gradient centrifugation. These reads were obtained on an Illumina NovaSeq 6000. Using 5'RACE with constant-segment primers, TCRalpha and TCRbeta cDNA libraries were constructed, with sample barcodes and unique molecular identifiers added in the process. RNA was extracted from every sample with Trizol reagent. Libraries were amplified in two PCR steps, with a second sample barcode and Illumina TruSeq adapters added in the second step. Libraries were sequenced on an Illumina NovaSeq with 2 x 150 bp paired-end reads. The authors' pipeline ran thus. With migec v1.2.7, reads were demultiplexed and then collapsed into UMI-guided consensus sequences. Using mixcr v2.1.11, the UMI consensuses were aligned to TRA and TRB V and J templates and assembled into clonotypes. Clonotypes were classified as expanded or contracted when called significant by both edgeR and NoisET, with noise models trained on biological replicates. For edgeR calls, a false discovery rate-adjusted p below 0.01 and a log2 fold-change threshold of 1 were applied. As an exploratory analysis of dynamics, max-normalized trajectories of the 1000 most abundant clonotypes were examined with PCA combined with hierarchical clustering. Separately sequenced CD4+ and CD8+ repertoires were used to assign a CD4 or CD8 phenotype to each responding clone. TCRdb trimmed the raw reads at Q25, called clones with MiXCR and kept productive beta chains. Rows with a matching CDR3 protein are joined into one entry that keeps the most common DNA and genes. For this entry, the V and J calls and clone size follow TCRdb and not the study's own pipeline. The sample yields 350,000 to 500,000 distinct CDR3 sequences; over 15% were counted once. The top ten clonotypes cover approximately 21% of the sample.

The V gene is TRBV29-1 and the J gene is TRBJ2-5; TRBD2 might be the D gene, on 6 matching bases. The sequence came from a man aged 18 to 29 who had mild COVID-19 (a few samples of this study predate the infection). The sample titles of this study are shuffled in the database, so cell type and time point are left out; the donor was told from shared clones. Sequences were obtained from PBMCs or a T cell subset sorted from them (not recorded which). In nucleotide form, the sequence is TGCAGCCATGATGCGGGGAACCAAGAGACCCAGTACTTC. This encodes CSHDAGNQETQYF.